Listed here are 23 T cell receptor beta chains from one sample, sequenced in a study of blood T cell repertoires in COVID-19. The data were produced by immunoSEQ multiplex PCR, yet TCRdb's version contains in-frame clones alone and is incomplete. The sample has some 120,000 clones, 85% to 90% seen once; the top ten hold 6.5% to 9%. Sequencing was performed on peripheral blood. Receptors originate from a man between 50 and 59 years old with acute or convalescent COVID-19.

The J gene is TRBJ1-1, the V gene TRBV18, with D uncertain. The CDR3 spans 14 residues. Germline-derived CDR1 and CDR2 are KGHSH and LQKENI. The V end lost 4 bases, the J end lost 6 bases, and 15 bases lay between the germline ends. CDR3 DNA sequence: TGTGCCAGCTCACGCGAAGCCCAGGTAGCTGAAGCTTTCTTT. Protein sequence: CASSREAQVAEAFF.

The J gene is TRBJ1-1, the V gene TRBV6-2 or TRBV6-3; no clear D gene. V lost 0 bases to trimming and J lost 1 base, with 9 bases between them. This CDR3 has 15 amino acids. Germline-derived CDR1 and CDR2 are MNHEY and SVGEGT. The CDR3 sequence: CASSYSIWPNTEAFF. The CDR3 coding sequence is TGTGCCAGCAGTTACTCAATCTGGCCGAACACTGAAGCTTTCTTT.

The V gene is TRBV27, the J gene TRBJ2-1; tentatively, D is TRBD2 (6 bases). V was clipped by 2 bases and J by 5 bases, with 19 bases between them. This CDR3 has 17 amino acids. Looked up from germline, CDR1 is MNHEY and CDR2 is SMNVEV (reference sequence). The CDR3 bases are TGTGCCAGCAGTTTAAGGAGGGGTACTGGTTTTAACAATGAGCAGTTCTTC. Its translation is CASSLRRGTGFNNEQFF.

J is TRBJ1-4 and V is TRBV15; 9 bases fit TRBD1. CDR3 length equals 15 residues. The V segment lost 0 bases and the J segment 6 bases; nucleotides outside the gene matches: 2. Germline CDR1 reads LNHNV; CDR2 reads YYDKDF (reference sequence). CDR3 nucleotide sequence: TGTGCCACCAGCAGAGAACAGGGGGCTTATGAAAAACTGTTTTTT. Translating it yields CATSREQGAYEKLFF.

The chain links TRBV4-2 to TRBJ1-3; perhaps TRBD1 as D (5 bases). Germline-derived CDR1 and CDR2 are LGHNA and YNFKEQ. The length of the CDR3 is 16 residues. V was clipped by 3 bases and J by 0 bases, with 12 bases between them. The CDR3 sequence: CASSHPDSPSGNTIYF. The CDR3 nucleotides are TGTGCCAGCAGCCACCCCGACAGTCCCTCTGGAAACACCATATATTTT.

In its sample, this clone was seen once. This chain joins TRBV11-2 and TRBJ2-5, with D tentatively TRBD1 (6 bases). Trimming shortened V by 5 bases and J by 2 bases, and 21 bases separated the two germline ends. The length of the CDR3 is 17 residues. Germline V lookup: CDR1 SGHAT, CDR2 FQNNGV. The CDR3 nucleotides are TGTGCCAGCAGCCTTAGGGGGATTGACAGGAATCAAGAGACCCAGTACTTC. The encoded protein is CASSLRGIDRNQETQYF.

The chain combines TRBV24-1 with TRBJ1-5, with D possibly being TRBD1 (6 bases). Trimming removed 1 base at V and 3 bases at J, with 12 bases between. Per germline, CDR1 KGHDR and CDR2 SFDVKD. The CDR3 covers 16 residues. The CDR3 region is CATSDFPGTNNQPQHF. The CDR3 DNA is TGTGCCACCAGTGATTTCCCCGGGACAAACAATCAGCCCCAGCATTTT.

The chain links TRBV6-1 to TRBJ1-2, with a weak D call TRBD1 (6 bases). Germline assignment: CDR1 MNHNS and CDR2 SASEGT. Trimming shortened V by 4 bases and J by 2 bases, and 17 bases separated the two germline ends. The CDR3 consists of 16 residues. The CDR3 nucleotides are TGTGCCAGCAGTGTGGTGTCAGGGGTCGAAAACTATGGCTACACCTTC. Its protein product is CASSVVSGVENYGYTF.

The chain is built from TRBV15 and TRBJ2-5; TRBD1 matches 9 bases. This CDR3 contains 15 residues. J was trimmed by 5 bases and V by 0 bases; bases with no gene match: 4. Germline lookup yields CDR1 LNHNV and CDR2 YYDKDF (reference sequence). The CDR3 DNA is TGTGCCACCAGCAGAGATACAGGGGGCAGTGAGACCCAGTACTTC. The encoded protein is CATSRDTGGSETQYF.

The chain employs TRBV29-1 and TRBJ1-4; tentative D call: TRBD1 (5 bases). CDR1 SQVTM and CDR2 ANQGSEA come from the germline V gene. V gave up 4 bases and J gave up 5 bases, with 11 bases separating them. The CDR3 contains 13 residues. This CDR3 reads CSVGGSKNEKLFF. As DNA, the CDR3 is TGCAGCGTTGGGGGCAGCAAAAATGAAAAACTGTTTTTT.

This rearrangement joins TRBV5-4 to TRBJ2-6; no definite D call. This CDR3 has 15 residues. CDR1 SGHNT and CDR2 YYREEE come from the germline V gene (reference sequence). Trimming shortened V by 4 bases and J by 2 bases, and 10 bases separated the two germline ends. The CDR3 nucleotides read TGTGCCAGCAGCCCGCAGGCTGCTGGGGCCAACGTCCTGACTTTC. The encoded protein is CASSPQAAGANVLTF.

The gene calls are TRBV5-1 and TRBJ1-1, with D possibly TRBD1 on 5 matching bases. Trimming took 3 bases from V and 4 from J, leaving 19 bases between them. The CDR3 covers 16 residues. In germline, CDR1 is SGHRS, CDR2 YFSETQ. CDR3 nucleotide sequence: TGCGCCAGCAGCTATGGAGGTTTAGGGACTGCCACTGAAGCTTTCTTT. This translates into CASSYGGLGTATEAFF.

V is TRBV9 and J is TRBJ2-1; TRBD2 is a possible D gene (6 bases). Germline values: CDR1 SGDLS, CDR2 YYNGEE. This CDR3 contains 14 residues. V was cut by 0 bases and J by 9 bases, with 13 bases left in between. The CDR3 reads CASSVALGGGEQFF. The DNA of the CDR3 is TGTGCCAGCAGCGTAGCTCTTGGGGGAGGTGAGCAGTTCTTC.

The chain recombines TRBV18 with TRBJ2-7; D not resolved. The CDR3 totals 13 residues. CDR1 and CDR2 from the germline V gene are KGHSH and LQKENI. Between the trimmed V and J ends, which lost 3 bases and 5 bases, there was a span of 11 bases. The DNA of the CDR3 is TGTGCCAGCTCACCTCCTAGTCGGGACGAGCAGTACTTC. Protein product: CASSPPSRDEQYF.

This chain joins TRBV18 and TRBJ1-4; TRBD1 agrees at 8 bases. With 6 bases clipped from V and 8 bases from J, the junction kept 11 bases outside the gene matches. The CDR3 runs 15 residues. Germline loops: CDR1 KGHSH, CDR2 LQKENI. The DNA of the CDR3 is TGTGCCAGCTCGCCTGCAGGGGGCGGCGGGGAAAAACTGTTTTTT. Translated: CASSPAGGGGEKLFF.

The rearrangement uses TRBV5-1 and TRBJ2-3, with 8 bases identical to TRBD2. Looked up from germline, CDR1 is SGHRS and CDR2 is YFSETQ. J gave up 7 bases and V 0 bases, and 10 bases lay outside the gene matches. This CDR3 is built from 16 residues. CDR3 region: CASSLVLAARENTQYF. In DNA form, the CDR3 reads TGCGCCAGCAGCTTGGTACTAGCGGCTCGTGAAAATACGCAGTATTTT. Supplemented by reference TRBV5-1 and TRBJ2-3, the full variable domain reads KAGVTQTPRYLIKTRGQQVTLSCSPISGHRSVSWYQQTPGQGLQFLFEYFSETQRNKGNFPGRFSGRQFSNSRSEMNVSTLELGDSALYLCASSLVLAARENTQYFGPGTRLTVL.

The V and J genes are TRBV9 and TRBJ2-2, with D unresolved. V was pared by 5 bases and J by 2 bases, with 10 bases between. Germline V gene data show CDR1 as SGDLS and CDR2 as YYNGEE. The CDR3 is made up of 14 amino acids. The CDR3 DNA reads as TGTGCCAGCAGTTCCACGGTCAACACCGGGGAGCTGTTTTTT. This sequence encodes CASSSTVNTGELFF.

The chain is built from TRBV5-1 and TRBJ1-1; no definite D call. There are 13 residues in the CDR3. From germline, CDR1 is SGHRS and CDR2 YFSETQ. Trimming stripped 4 bases from V and 4 bases from J, with 11 bases between. CDR3 in DNA: TGCGCCAGCAGCGCCCGACTGGGCACTGAAGCTTTCTTT. Protein: CASSARLGTEAFF.

CDR3 protein: CAWKRTASSYEQYF. The DNA for the CDR3 is TGTGCCTGGAAAAGGACAGCGAGCTCCTACGAGCAGTACTTC. The gene calls are TRBV30 and TRBJ2-7; a possible D gene is TRBD1 (6 bases). Germline V gene data show CDR1 as GTSNPN and CDR2 as SVGIG (reference sequence). The CDR3 runs to 14 residues. V shed 4 bases and J shed 0 bases, with 13 bases lying between them.

This chain uses TRBV3-1 (or the pseudogene TRBV3-2) with TRBJ1-2, with D tentatively TRBD1 (6 bases). This CDR3 spans 13 amino acids. Trimming shortened V by 6 bases and J by 2 bases, and 10 bases separated the two germline ends. CDR1 and CDR2 (germline): LGHDT, YNNKEL (reference sequence). The CDR3 nucleotides read TGTGCCAGCAGGGTCCAGGGGAACTATGGCTACACCTTC. Encoded protein: CASRVQGNYGYTF.

This clone has only a few counts. The same CDR3 can be traced to other DNA sequences in this sample. The genes are TRBV2 and TRBJ1-5; D gene unclear. CDR3 length equals 13 residues. Trimming removed 6 bases at V and 0 bases at J, with 6 bases between. The V gene's germline CDR1 is SNHLY and CDR2 FYNNEI. CDR3 nucleotides: TGTGCCAGCAGCGGGGATAGCAATCAGCCCCAGCATTTT. Its translation: CASSGDSNQPQHF.

This clone was picked up a small number of times. CDR3 DNA: TGTGCCAGCAGCTTATTAGCAGATTCTAACTATGGCTACACCTTC. This sequence encodes CASSLLADSNYGYTF. The genes are TRBV11-2 and TRBJ1-2; D ambiguous. This CDR3 region has 15 residues. V dropped 2 bases and J dropped 0 bases, with 10 bases sitting between them. Germline values: CDR1 SGHAT, CDR2 FQNNGV.

The chain employs TRBV11-2 and TRBJ2-1; D not certain. The CDR3 is 17 amino acids. Germline V gene data show CDR1 as SGHAT and CDR2 as FQNNGV. V shed 2 bases and J shed 4 bases, with 18 bases lying between them. The CDR3 DNA reads TGTGCCAGCAGCTTATTCCCCGCCACAGCTCTATACAATGAGCAGTTCTTC. It is translated as CASSLFPATALYNEQFF.